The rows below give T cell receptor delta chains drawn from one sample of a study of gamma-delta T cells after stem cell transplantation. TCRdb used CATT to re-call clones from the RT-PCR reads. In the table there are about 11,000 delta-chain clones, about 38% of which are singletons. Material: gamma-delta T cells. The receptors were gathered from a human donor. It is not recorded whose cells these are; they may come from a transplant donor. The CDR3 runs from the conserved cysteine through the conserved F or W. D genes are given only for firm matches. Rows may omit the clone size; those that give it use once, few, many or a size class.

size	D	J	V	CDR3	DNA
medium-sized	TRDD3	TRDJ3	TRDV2	CACDTAFMRGYSSWDTRQMFF	TGTGCCTGTGACACCGCTTTTATGAGGGGATACTCGTCCTGGGACACCCGACAGATGTTTTTC
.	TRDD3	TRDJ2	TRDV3	CALSLPGVLLYWGTSIGTAQLFF	TGTGCCCTGTCTCTGCCTGGGGTTTTACTGTACTGGGGGACCTCTATCGGGACAGCACAACTCTTCTTT
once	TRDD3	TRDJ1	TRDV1	CALGSTVSACNSPTTGGDAKLIF	TGTGCTCTTGGGTCCACCGTGTCGGCCTGCAACAGTCCAACGACTGGGGGAGACGCGAAACTCATCTTT
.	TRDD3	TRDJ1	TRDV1	CALGETSAYGTYWGIGDKLIF	TGTGCTCTTGGGGAAACGTCTGCCTACGGGACCTACTGGGGGATAGGCGATAAACTCATCTTT
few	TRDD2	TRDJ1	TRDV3	CALNSFLPGADKLIF	TGTGCCTTAAACTCCTTCCTACCCGGAGCCGATAAACTCATCTTT
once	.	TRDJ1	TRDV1	CALGPSPYCGSITDHLIF	TGTGCTCTTGGGCCATCCCCGTACTGTGGGTCTATCACCGATCACCTCATCTTT
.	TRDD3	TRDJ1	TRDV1	CALGETGGCYCAGGGDKLIF	TGTGCTCTTGGGGAAACCGGAGGGTGTTATTGTGCTGGGGGAGGAGATAAACTCATCTTT
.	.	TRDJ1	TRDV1	CALGETAFLVLGSPGTDKLIF	TGTGCTCTTGGGGAAACGGCCTTCCTGGTACTGGGGTCCCCGGGGACCGATAAACTCATCTTT
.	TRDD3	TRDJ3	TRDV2	CACDAYITGGAPWDTRQMFF	TGTGCCTGTGACGCGTATATTACTGGGGGAGCCCCCTGGGACACCCGACAGATGTTTTTC
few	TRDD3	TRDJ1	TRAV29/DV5	CAAKMVGRGLGISLEYTDKLIF	TGTGCAGCAAAAATGGTTGGTCGGGGCCTGGGGATATCCTTAGAGTACACCGATAAACTCATCTTT
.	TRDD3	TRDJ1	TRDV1	CALGETCPGGIYTDKLIF	TGTGCTCTTGGGGAAACATGCCCCGGGGGGATATACACCGATAAACTCATCTTT
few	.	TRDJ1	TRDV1	CALGPYFPTRGDAGWYTDKLIF	TGTGCTCTTGGGCCCTACTTTCCTACGCGAGGGGATGCTGGCTGGTACACCGATAAACTCATCTTT
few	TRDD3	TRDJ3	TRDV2	CACDTGPKIRGYDSWDTRQMFF	TGTGCCTGTGACACCGGACCTAAAATCAGGGGATACGACTCCTGGGACACCCGACAGATGTTTTTC
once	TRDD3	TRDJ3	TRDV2	CACDTRYWGITPFPSWATRQMFF	TGTGCCTGTGACACCCGGTACTGGGGGATCACCCCCTTCCCCTCCTGGGCCACCCGACAGATGTTTTTC
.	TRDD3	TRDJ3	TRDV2	CARDFHWGTSWYTRQMFF	TGTGCCCGTGACTTCCACTGGGGGACCTCCTGGTACACCCGACAGATGTTTTTC
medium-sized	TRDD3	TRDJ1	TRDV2	CACDTATGGYARGLIF	TGTGCCTGTGACACGGCTACTGGGGGATACGCGAGAGGACTCATCTTT
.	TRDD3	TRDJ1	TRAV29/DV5	CAASWPGGLTKYTDKLIF	TGTGCAGCGAGCTGGCCTGGGGGATTGACAAAGTACACCGATAAACTCATCTTT
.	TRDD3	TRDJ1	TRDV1	CALKSTGGDDKLIF	TGTGCTCTTAAAAGTACTGGGGGAGACGATAAACTCATCTTT
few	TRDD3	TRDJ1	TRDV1	CALGELTHAYWGISSKLIF	TGTGCTCTTGGGGAACTTACCCACGCGTACTGGGGGATATCATCCAAACTCATCTTT
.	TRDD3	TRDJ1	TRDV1	CALGEFLKTGGPPYTDKLIF	TGTGCTCTTGGGGAATTCCTGAAAACTGGGGGGCCGCCGTACACCGATAAACTCATCTTT
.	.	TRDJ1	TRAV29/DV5	CAASGRRRGRPPGLGYTDKLIF	TGTGCAGCAAGCGGTAGGAGACGGGGGAGACCCCCTGGCTTAGGGTACACCGATAAACTCATCTTT